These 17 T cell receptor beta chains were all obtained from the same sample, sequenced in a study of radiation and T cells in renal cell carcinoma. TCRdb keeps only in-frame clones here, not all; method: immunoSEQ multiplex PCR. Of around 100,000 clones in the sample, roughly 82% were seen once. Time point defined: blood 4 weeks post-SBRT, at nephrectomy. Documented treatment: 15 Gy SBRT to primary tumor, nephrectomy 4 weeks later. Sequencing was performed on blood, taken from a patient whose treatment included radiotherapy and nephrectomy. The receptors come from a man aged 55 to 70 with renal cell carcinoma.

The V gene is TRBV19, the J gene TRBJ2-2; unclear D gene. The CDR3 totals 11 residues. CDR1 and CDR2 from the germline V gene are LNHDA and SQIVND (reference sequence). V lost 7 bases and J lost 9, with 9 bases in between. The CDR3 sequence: CASTNPRELFF. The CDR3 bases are TGTGCCAGTACCAATCCGCGGGAGCTGTTTTTT.

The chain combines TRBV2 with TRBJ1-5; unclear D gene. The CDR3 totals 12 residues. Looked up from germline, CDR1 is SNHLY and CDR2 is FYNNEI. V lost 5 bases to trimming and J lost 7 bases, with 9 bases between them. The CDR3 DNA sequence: TGTGCCAGCAGTAGGGTGAGGCAGCCCCAGCATTTT. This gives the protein CASSRVRQPQHF. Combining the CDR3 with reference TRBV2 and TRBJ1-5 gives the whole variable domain EPEVTQTPSHQVTQMGQEVILRCVPISNHLYFYWYRQILGQKVEFLVSFYNNEISEKSEIFDDQFSVERPDGSNFTLKIRSTKLEDSAMYFCASSRVRQPQHFGDGTRLSIL.

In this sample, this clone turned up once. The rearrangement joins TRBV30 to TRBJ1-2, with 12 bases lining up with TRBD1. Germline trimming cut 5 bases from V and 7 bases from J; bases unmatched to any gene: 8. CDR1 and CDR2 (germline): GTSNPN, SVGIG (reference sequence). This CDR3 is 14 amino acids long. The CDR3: CAWYPGTGGFGYTF. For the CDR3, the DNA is TGTGCCTGGTACCCCGGGACAGGGGGCTTTGGCTACACCTTC.

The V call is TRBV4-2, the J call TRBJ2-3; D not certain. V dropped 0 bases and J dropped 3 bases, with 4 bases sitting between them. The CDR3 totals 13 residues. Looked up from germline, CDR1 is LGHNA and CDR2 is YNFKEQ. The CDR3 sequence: CASSQEGTDTQYF. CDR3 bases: TGTGCCAGCAGCCAAGAGGGTACAGATACGCAGTATTTT.

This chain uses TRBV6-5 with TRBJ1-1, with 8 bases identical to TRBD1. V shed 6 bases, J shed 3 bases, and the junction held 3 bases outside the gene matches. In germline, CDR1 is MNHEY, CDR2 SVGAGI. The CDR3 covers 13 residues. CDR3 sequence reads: CASRDRVHTEAFF. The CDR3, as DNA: TGTGCCAGCAGGGACAGGGTTCACACTGAAGCTTTCTTT.

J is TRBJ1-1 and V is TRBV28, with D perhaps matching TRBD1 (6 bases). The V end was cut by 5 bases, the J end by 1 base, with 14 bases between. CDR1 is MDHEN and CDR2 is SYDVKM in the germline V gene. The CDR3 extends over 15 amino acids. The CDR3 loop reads CASSLTGHKNTEAFF. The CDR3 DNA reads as TGTGCCAGCAGTCTAACGGGACATAAGAACACTGAAGCTTTCTTT.

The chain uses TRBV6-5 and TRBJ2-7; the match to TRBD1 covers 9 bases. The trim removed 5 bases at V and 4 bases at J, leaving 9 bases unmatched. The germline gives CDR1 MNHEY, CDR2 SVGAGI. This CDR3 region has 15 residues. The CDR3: CASSITHRGLYEQYF. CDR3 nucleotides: TGTGCCAGCAGTATCACCCACAGGGGGCTTTACGAGCAGTACTTC.

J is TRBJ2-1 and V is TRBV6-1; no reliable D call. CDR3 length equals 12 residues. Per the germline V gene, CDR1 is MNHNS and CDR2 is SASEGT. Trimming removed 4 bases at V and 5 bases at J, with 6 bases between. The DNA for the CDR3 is TGTGCCAGCAGTGGTTACAACAATGAGCAGTTCTTC. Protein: CASSGYNNEQFF.

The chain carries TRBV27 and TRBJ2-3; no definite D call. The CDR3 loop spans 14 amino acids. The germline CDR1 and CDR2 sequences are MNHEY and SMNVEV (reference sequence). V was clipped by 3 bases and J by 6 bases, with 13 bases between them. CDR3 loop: CASSFLSSNDTQYF. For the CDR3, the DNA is TGTGCCAGCAGTTTTTTATCGAGCAATGATACGCAGTATTTT.

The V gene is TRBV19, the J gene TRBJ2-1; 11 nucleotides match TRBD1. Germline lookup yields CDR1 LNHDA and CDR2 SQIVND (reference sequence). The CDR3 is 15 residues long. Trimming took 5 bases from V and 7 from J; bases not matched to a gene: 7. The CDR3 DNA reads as TGTGCCAGTAGTTTACCGGGACAGGGGGGGAATGAGCAGTTCTTC. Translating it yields CASSLPGQGGNEQFF.

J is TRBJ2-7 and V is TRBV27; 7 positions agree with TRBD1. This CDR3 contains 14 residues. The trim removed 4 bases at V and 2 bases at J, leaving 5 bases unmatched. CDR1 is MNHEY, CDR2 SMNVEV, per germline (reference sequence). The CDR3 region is CASSWTGPPYEQYF. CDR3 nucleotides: TGTGCCAGCAGTTGGACAGGCCCTCCCTACGAGCAGTACTTC.

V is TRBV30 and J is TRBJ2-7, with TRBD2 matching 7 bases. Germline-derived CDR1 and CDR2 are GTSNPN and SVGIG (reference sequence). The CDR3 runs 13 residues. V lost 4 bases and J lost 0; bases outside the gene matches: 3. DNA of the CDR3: TGTGCCTGGAAGCGGGACCTCTCCTACGAGCAGTACTTC. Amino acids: CAWKRDLSYEQYF.

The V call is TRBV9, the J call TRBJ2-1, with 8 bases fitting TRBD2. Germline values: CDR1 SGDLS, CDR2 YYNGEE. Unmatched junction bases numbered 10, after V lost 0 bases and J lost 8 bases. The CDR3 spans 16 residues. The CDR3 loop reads CASSVDLLAGGDEQFF. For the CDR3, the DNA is TGTGCCAGCAGCGTAGATCTGCTGGCGGGAGGAGATGAGCAGTTCTTC. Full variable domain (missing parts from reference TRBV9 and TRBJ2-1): DSGVTQTPKHLITATGQRVTLRCSPRSGDLSVYWYQQSLDQGLQFLIQYYNGEERAKGNILERFSAQQFPDLHSELNLSSLELGDSALYFCASSVDLLAGGDEQFFGPGTRLTVL.

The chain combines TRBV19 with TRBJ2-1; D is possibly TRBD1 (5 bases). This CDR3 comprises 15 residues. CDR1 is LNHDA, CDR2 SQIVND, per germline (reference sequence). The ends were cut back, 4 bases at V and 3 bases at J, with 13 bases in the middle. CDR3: CASSKGRGYYNEQFF. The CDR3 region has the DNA TGTGCCAGTAGTAAGGGTAGGGGCTACTACAATGAGCAGTTCTTC.

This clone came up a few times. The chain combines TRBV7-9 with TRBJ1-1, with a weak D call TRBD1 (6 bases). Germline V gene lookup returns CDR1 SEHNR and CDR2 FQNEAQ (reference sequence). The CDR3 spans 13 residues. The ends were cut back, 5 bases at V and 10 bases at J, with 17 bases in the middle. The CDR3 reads CASSPLKGDGAFF. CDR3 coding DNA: TGTGCCAGCAGCCCATTGAAGGGGGACGGAGCTTTCTTT.

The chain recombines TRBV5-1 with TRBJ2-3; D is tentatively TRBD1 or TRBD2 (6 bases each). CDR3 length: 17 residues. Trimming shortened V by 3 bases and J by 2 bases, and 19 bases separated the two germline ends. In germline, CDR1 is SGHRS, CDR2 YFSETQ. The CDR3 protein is CASSSLGGREITDTQYF. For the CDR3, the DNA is TGCGCCAGCAGCTCCCTAGGGGGGCGGGAAATCACAGATACGCAGTATTTT.

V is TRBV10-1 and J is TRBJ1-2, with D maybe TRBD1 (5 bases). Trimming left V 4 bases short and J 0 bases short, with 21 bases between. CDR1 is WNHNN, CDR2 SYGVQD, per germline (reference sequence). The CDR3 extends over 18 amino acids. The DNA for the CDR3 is TGCGCCAGCAGTGGGTGTGAGAGGGGATCCTACCCTAACTATGGCTACACCTTC. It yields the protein CASSGCERGSYPNYGYTF.